This TCR beta chain was captured by sequencing in a study of T-cell reconstitution after alpha-beta-depleted transplantation in children. Broader study findings: It was surviving recipient T cells and thymic progenitors that gave some patients high TCRbeta diversity at day 60. At one year after transplant, newly produced T cells mostly accounted for T-cell counts and diversity. Roughly two months post-transplant, alpha-beta T cells reportedly originated from several hundred graft clones that had expanded.

The CDR3 consists of 17 residues. V was pared by 4 bases and J by 3 bases, with 19 bases between. CDR1 and CDR2 (germline): SGHAT, FQNNGV. This clonotype was seen repeatedly, ten times or more. Its antigen is unknown. Molecular barcoding with unique molecular identifiers was used for the TCRbeta library. A single record per CDR3 protein comes from TCRdb applying MiXCR to the PCR reads. The sample consists of hundreds of thousands of distinct CDR3 sequences, 10% of them appearing once. The clonotype was recovered from a child aged 2-15 years with inherited bone marrow failure, due to receive a stem cell transplant. Here the sequenced sample was PBMCs, taken before TCRalphabeta/CD19-depleted stem cell transplant. The chain has TRBV11-2 and TRBJ1-3, with a tentative D call TRBD1 (6 bases). The CDR3 coding sequence is TGTGCCAGCAGCTGGCGGGCGTGGGGGGGCAGTGGAAACACCATATATTTT. Its protein product is CASSWRAWGGSGNTIYF.